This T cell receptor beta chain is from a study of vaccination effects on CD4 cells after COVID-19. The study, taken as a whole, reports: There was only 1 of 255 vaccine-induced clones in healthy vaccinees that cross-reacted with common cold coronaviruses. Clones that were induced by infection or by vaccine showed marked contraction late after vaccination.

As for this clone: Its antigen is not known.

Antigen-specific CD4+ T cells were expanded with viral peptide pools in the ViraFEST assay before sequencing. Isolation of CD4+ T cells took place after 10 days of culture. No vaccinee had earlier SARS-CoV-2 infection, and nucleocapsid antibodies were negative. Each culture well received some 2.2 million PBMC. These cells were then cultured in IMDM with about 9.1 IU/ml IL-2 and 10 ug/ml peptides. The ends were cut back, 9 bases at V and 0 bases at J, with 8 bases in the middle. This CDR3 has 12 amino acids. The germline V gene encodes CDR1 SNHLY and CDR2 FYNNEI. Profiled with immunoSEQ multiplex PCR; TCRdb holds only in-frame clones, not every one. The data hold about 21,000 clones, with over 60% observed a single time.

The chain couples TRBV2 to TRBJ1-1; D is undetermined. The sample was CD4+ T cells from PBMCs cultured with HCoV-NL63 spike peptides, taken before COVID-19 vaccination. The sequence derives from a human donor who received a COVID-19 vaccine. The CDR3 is CASSFMNTEAFF. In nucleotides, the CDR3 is TGTGCCAGTTCGTTTATGAACACTGAAGCTTTCTTT.